This T cell receptor (beta chain) was recovered during a study of T cell changes during pregnancy in multiple sclerosis. This CDR3 has 16 residues. V was pared by 4 bases and J by 4 bases, with 20 bases between. Per the germline V gene, CDR1 is LNHDA and CDR2 is SQIVND (reference sequence). Profiling relied on immunoSEQ multiplex PCR, and the TCRdb table lists in-frame clones only, not all of them. The sample has over 10,000 clones; about 91% are singletons. The chain joins TRBV19 to TRBJ2-7; TRBD2 is a possible D gene (6 bases). The starting material was CD8+ T cells from peripheral blood mononuclear cells, obtained in the second trimester of pregnancy. The source of this sequence is a female donor in good health, enrolled as a control in a pregnancy study. As DNA, the CDR3 is TGTGCCAGTAGTACTACATCGGCGGGAACAACATACGAGCAGTACTTC. Translating gives CASSTTSAGTTYEQYF.